This TCR beta chain was retrieved from a study of OX40 agonist ivuxolimab in advanced cancers. In the study overall: Antecedent anti-PD-1, anti-PD-L1 or anti-CTLA-4 therapy was permissible, with roughly 40% having received some.

Measured with immunoSEQ multiplex PCR; TCRdb has only the in-frame clones, and not every one. The table lists about 70,000 clones, 90% to 95% of them singletons, with under 10% in the top ten. Germline CDR1 SGHVS, CDR2 FNYEAQ. The CDR3 runs 14 residues. The V segment lost 4 bases and the J segment 3 bases; nucleotides outside the gene matches: 2. The rearrangement joins TRBV7-6 to TRBJ2-5, with 10 bases fitting TRBD1. This receptor was taken from an adult with an advanced solid tumor such as melanoma, head and neck, liver or kidney cancer. This material consisted of CD4+ or CD8+ T cells sorted from blood, taken in a trial of the OX40 agonist ivuxolimab. The CDR3, as DNA: TGTGCCAGCAGCTCTGGGACAGGGGAAGAGACCCAGTACTTC. Protein sequence: CASSSGTGEETQYF.